The 23 T cell receptor beta chains given below trace back to one sample, sequenced in a study of shared clonotypes between healthy human individuals (dated by TCRdb to about 2020). The library relied on the immunoSEQ multiplex PCR assay. TCRdb took this table from immuneACCESS and kept in-frame rearrangements with V and J called. Such tables lack part of the clones; where checked against another copy, unresolved V genes explain under half of the gap, and the rest is unexplained. In this sample the table shows around 2,000,000 clones, roughly 95% of which occur a single time. Of the sample, around 1% is held by the ten largest clones. CD8 naive samples were obtained by positive selection for CCR7 among CD45RO-negative cells, yielding a CD45RA+CCR7+ population from which TemRA cells were excluded. What was sequenced was naive CD8+ T cells sorted from blood. Reading the label with the study, this specimen's cell subset or site is: CD45RA+CCR7+. These receptor sequences come from a man between 18 and 29 years old in good health.

The CDR3, as DNA: TGCGCCAGCAGCCAGTACCCCGGGACTAGCGGCACAGATACGCAGTATTTT. Translating it yields CASSQYPGTSGTDTQYF. The V and J genes are TRBV4-1 and TRBJ2-3, with TRBD2 matching over 10 bases. The CDR3 is made up of 17 amino acids. Germline values: CDR1 MGHRA, CDR2 YSYEKL. Trimming took 3 bases from V and 1 from J; bases not matched to a gene: 7.

This chain joins TRBV27 and TRBJ2-7, with 8 bases matching TRBD1. The CDR3 spans 15 residues. CDR1 is MNHEY and CDR2 is SMNVEV in the germline V gene (reference sequence). V dropped 0 bases and J dropped 6; count of bases not matched to a gene: 7. The CDR3 DNA reads as TGTGCCAGCAGTTTATCTCAGGGGGCGCTTTCCGAGCAGTACTTC. Translating it yields CASSLSQGALSEQYF.

The V and J genes are TRBV27 and TRBJ2-7; 8 nucleotides agree with TRBD2. The CDR3 covers 15 residues. CDR1 and CDR2 from the germline V gene are MNHEY and SMNVEV (reference sequence). Trimming removed 2 bases from V and 6 bases from J; junction bases left unmatched: 9. CDR3 sequence reads: CASSLLAGEGGEQYF. CDR3 bases: TGTGCCAGCAGTTTACTAGCGGGTGAGGGAGGCGAGCAGTACTTC.

The chain employs TRBV4-3 and TRBJ2-3; TRBD2 aligns across 7 bases. Germline V gene data show CDR1 as LGHNA and CDR2 as YSLEER. The CDR3 length is 16 residues. Germline trimming cut 0 bases from V and 1 base from J; bases unmatched to any gene: 4. The CDR3 DNA sequence: TGCGCCAGCAGCCAAGATTCGGCGGGAGGCACAGATACGCAGTATTTT. Translated: CASSQDSAGGTDTQYF.

The chain uses TRBV2 and TRBJ2-7, with D unresolved. In germline, CDR1 is SNHLY, CDR2 FYNNEI. The CDR3 contains 15 residues. V dropped 1 base and J dropped 2 bases, with 12 bases sitting between them. The CDR3 region is CASSEGGRQTYEQYF. CDR3 coding DNA: TGTGCCAGCAGTGAAGGAGGTCGGCAGACCTACGAGCAGTACTTC.

The J gene is TRBJ2-5, the V gene TRBV30, with 8 bases lining up with TRBD1. The CDR3 runs 14 residues. Germline assignment: CDR1 GTSNPN and CDR2 SVGIG (reference sequence). Germline trimming cut 7 bases from V and 0 bases from J; bases unmatched to any gene: 7. The CDR3 sequence: CASGQGEYQETQYF. DNA for the CDR3: TGTGCCTCTGGACAGGGAGAATACCAAGAGACCCAGTACTTC.

The V call is TRBV6-5, the J call TRBJ2-7, with 11 bases identical to TRBD2. The CDR3 length is 15 residues. Losses at the gene ends were 1 base for V and 5 bases for J; bases not matched to a gene: 4. Germline-derived CDR1 and CDR2 are MNHEY and SVGAGI. This chain's CDR3 is CASSYFGSGRDEQYF. The CDR3 nucleotides read TGTGCCAGCAGTTACTTCGGTAGCGGGAGGGACGAGCAGTACTTC.

The chain joins TRBV5-4 to TRBJ1-2, with D possibly TRBD1 on 5 matching bases. The V end was cut by 3 bases, the J end by 8 bases, with 14 bases between. The germline CDR1 and CDR2 sequences are SGHNT and YYREEE (reference sequence). CDR3 length equals 13 residues. The CDR3 is CASSSEGVGGYTF. The CDR3 region has the DNA TGTGCCAGCAGCTCCGAAGGGGTGGGGGGCTACACCTTC.

This chain joins TRBV2 and TRBJ2-7; either TRBD1 or TRBD2 may fit D (5 bases each). This CDR3 is built from 16 residues. Trimming took off 0 bases at V and 0 bases at J, with 12 bases between the two ends. The V gene's germline CDR1 is SNHLY and CDR2 FYNNEI. CDR3 sequence (DNA): TGTGCCAGCAGTGAAGCTGTGGGACCGTACTCCTACGAGCAGTACTTC. This gives the protein CASSEAVGPYSYEQYF.

The gene calls are TRBV4-2 and TRBJ1-2; D is unclear. The CDR3 sequence is 16 residues long. Germline lookup yields CDR1 LGHNA and CDR2 YNFKEQ. The V gene lost 1 base and the J gene lost 6 bases, with 18 bases spanning the gap. The CDR3 DNA reads TGTGCCAGCAGCCAAGGGGCCGCTTCCGAGGGCCATGGCTACACCTTC. Amino acid sequence: CASSQGAASEGHGYTF.

The gene calls are TRBV28 and TRBJ2-1, with D possibly TRBD1 on 6 matching bases. Germline V gives CDR1 MDHEN, CDR2 SYDVKM. V shed 10 bases and J shed 8 bases, with 21 bases lying between them. The CDR3 has 14 amino acids. Here the CDR3 DNA reads TGTGCCATCACTGAAGGGGGTGAGAACTATGAGCAGTTCTTC. It is translated as CAITEGGENYEQFF.

As to this clone: The identical CDR3 is also encoded by other nucleotide sequences in the sample. V gene TRBV11-2 combines with J gene TRBJ1-1; no clear D. Germline lookup yields CDR1 SGHAT and CDR2 FQNNGV. V was trimmed by 0 bases and J by 1 base, leaving 6 bases between them. This CDR3 contains 14 residues. CDR3 in amino acids: CASSLEGWNTEAFF. CDR3 sequence (DNA): TGTGCCAGCAGCTTAGAAGGGTGGAACACTGAAGCTTTCTTT.

V usage is TRBV5-5 and J usage is TRBJ2-3; 7 bases are a match to TRBD2. This CDR3 has 16 residues. With V trimmed by 1 base and J by 0 bases, 5 bases remained unmatched. CDR1 SGHKS and CDR2 YYEKEE come from the germline V gene (reference sequence). The CDR3 nucleotides read TGTGCCAGCAGCTTGCCCGCGGGAGTAAGCACAGATACGCAGTATTTT. This encodes CASSLPAGVSTDTQYF.

The rearrangement joins TRBV18 to TRBJ1-1; possible D gene TRBD1, 5 bases. The CDR3 has 16 residues. Trimming removed 3 bases at V and 3 bases at J, with 17 bases between. The germline CDR1 and CDR2 sequences are KGHSH and LQKENI. The CDR3 is CASSPQRAGMDTEAFF. The CDR3 region has the DNA TGTGCCAGCTCACCCCAGAGGGCAGGGATGGACACTGAAGCTTTCTTT.

With respect to this clone: The sample holds other DNA sequences that translate to the same CDR3. The chain couples TRBV6-5 to TRBJ2-1, with TRBD2 identical over 8 bases. This CDR3 is 14 amino acids long. The germline gives CDR1 MNHEY, CDR2 SVGAGI. J was trimmed by 4 bases and V by 2 bases; bases with no gene match: 1. CDR3 bases: TGTGCCAGCAGTTACCGGGAGGGTTACAATGAGCAGTTCTTC. Residues: CASSYREGYNEQFF.

V is TRBV16 and J is TRBJ1-1; tentatively, D is TRBD1 (6 bases). In germline, CDR1 is KGHSY, CDR2 FQNENV. Trimming took off 4 bases at V and 8 bases at J, with 14 bases between the two ends. CDR3 length: 13 amino acids. The CDR3 is CASSLSTDREAFF. CDR3 DNA sequence: TGTGCCAGCAGCCTGTCAACGGACAGAGAAGCTTTCTTT.

A remark on this clone: The sample contains more than one DNA sequence encoding this CDR3. V usage is TRBV9 and J usage is TRBJ1-1; weak D call: TRBD1 (6 bases). V lost 5 bases, J lost 1 base, and 9 bases lay in between. This CDR3 has 13 residues. The germline V gene encodes CDR1 SGDLS and CDR2 YYNGEE. CDR3 in amino acids: CASSQGGNTEAFF. The CDR3 nucleotides read TGTGCCAGCAGTCAAGGGGGGAACACTGAAGCTTTCTTT. The full variable domain, its missing parts supplied by reference TRBV9 and TRBJ1-1, is DSGVTQTPKHLITATGQRVTLRCSPRSGDLSVYWYQQSLDQGLQFLIQYYNGEERAKGNILERFSAQQFPDLHSELNLSSLELGDSALYFCASSQGGNTEAFFGQGTRLTVV.

The CDR3 sequence is CASSEGPSGGFTGELFF. CDR3 nucleotide sequence: TGTGCCAGCAGTGAAGGACCTAGCGGGGGATTCACCGGGGAGCTGTTTTTT. The chain employs TRBV2 and TRBJ2-2; TRBD2 agrees at 10 bases. The V gene's germline CDR1 is SNHLY and CDR2 FYNNEI. The trim removed 1 base at V and 4 bases at J, leaving 6 bases unmatched. The CDR3 is 17 residues long.

The chain has TRBV27 and TRBJ2-1; 14 nucleotides agree with TRBD2. Trimming removed 5 bases from V and 5 bases from J; junction bases left unmatched: 11. CDR1 and CDR2 (germline): MNHEY, SMNVEV (reference sequence). The CDR3 length is 18 residues. The CDR3 coding sequence is TGTGCCAGCAGTACCCTGGGACTAGCGGGGGCCCTGAACAATGAGCAGTTCTTC. Translating gives CASSTLGLAGALNNEQFF.

The chain carries TRBV28 and TRBJ2-7, with D tentatively TRBD1 (6 bases). Germline values: CDR1 MDHEN, CDR2 SYDVKM. The CDR3 extends over 16 amino acids. V was shortened by 5 bases and J by 0 bases, with 17 bases between the two germline ends. CDR3 region: CASSQGHAQSSYEQYF. The CDR3 DNA sequence: TGTGCCAGCAGTCAGGGACATGCTCAGAGCTCCTACGAGCAGTACTTC.

The chain recombines TRBV6-1 with TRBJ2-3; 8 positions match TRBD2. Trimming at V came to 0 bases and at J to 3 bases, leaving 8 bases not matched to a gene. The CDR3 covers 17 residues. CDR1 and CDR2 (germline): MNHNS, SASEGT. The CDR3, as DNA: TGTGCCAGCAGTGAAGCCTGGGGGACTAGTGGTACAGATACGCAGTATTTT. Protein: CASSEAWGTSGTDTQYF.

The V gene is TRBV6-1, the J gene TRBJ2-1; no clear D. Between the trimmed V and J ends, which lost 2 bases and 4 bases, there was a span of 9 bases. Germline loops: CDR1 MNHNS, CDR2 SASEGT. CDR3 size: 14 residues. CDR3 protein: CASSERMGYNEQFF. The CDR3 DNA reads as TGTGCCAGCAGTGAAAGGATGGGATACAATGAGCAGTTCTTC.

As DNA, the CDR3 is TGTGCCAGCAGTCCAACCGGGACCGTAAGCTCCTACGAGCAGTACTTC. Amino acids: CASSPTGTVSSYEQYF. The rearrangement joins TRBV14 to TRBJ2-7, with D possibly being TRBD1 or TRBD2 (5 bases each). Trimming shortened V by 6 bases and J by 0 bases, and 18 bases separated the two germline ends. The CDR3 sequence is 16 residues long. From germline, CDR1 is SGHDN and CDR2 FVKESK.